This TCR beta chain was captured in a study of blood T cell repertoires in COVID-19. Study-level information: Samples taken during acute and convalescent COVID-19 were collected in the United States, Italy and Spain. Sources were T cells, B-cell-depleted T cells, or PBMCs; the material itself was cDNA or gDNA.

Those enrolled, adults aged roughly 18 to 89 years, came from about 24 US areas. Self-reported history from a screening survey and questionnaire set each donor's cohort. CDR1 is MDHEN, CDR2 SYDVKM, per germline. The CDR3 loop spans 15 amino acids. Between the trimmed V and J ends, which lost 6 bases and 2 bases, there was a span of 17 bases. Generated by immunoSEQ multiplex PCR, the TCRdb table keeps only in-frame clones and is missing some. The data contain approximately 280,000 clones, about 90% of them singletons. Input material: PBMCs or T cells enriched from blood (not recorded which). The receptor was isolated from a woman between 18 and 29 years old with acute COVID-19. The rearrangement joins TRBV28 to TRBJ2-7; D possibly corresponds to TRBD2 (5 bases). The CDR3 loop is CASRYKTGKAYEQYF. The CDR3 nucleotides are TGTGCCAGCAGATATAAGACGGGGAAGGCCTACGAGCAGTACTTC.